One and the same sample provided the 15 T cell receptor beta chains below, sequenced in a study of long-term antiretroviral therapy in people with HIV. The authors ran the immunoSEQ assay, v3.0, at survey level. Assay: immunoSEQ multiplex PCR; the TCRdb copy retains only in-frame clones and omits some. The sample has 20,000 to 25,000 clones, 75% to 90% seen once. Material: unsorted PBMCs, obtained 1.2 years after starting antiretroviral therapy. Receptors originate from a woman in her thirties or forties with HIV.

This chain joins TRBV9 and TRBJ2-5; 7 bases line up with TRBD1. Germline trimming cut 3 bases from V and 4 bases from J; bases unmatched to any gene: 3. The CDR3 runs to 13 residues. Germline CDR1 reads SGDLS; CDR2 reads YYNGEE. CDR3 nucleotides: TGTGCCAGCAGCGCGGGACAGCTAGAGACCCAGTACTTC. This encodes CASSAGQLETQYF.

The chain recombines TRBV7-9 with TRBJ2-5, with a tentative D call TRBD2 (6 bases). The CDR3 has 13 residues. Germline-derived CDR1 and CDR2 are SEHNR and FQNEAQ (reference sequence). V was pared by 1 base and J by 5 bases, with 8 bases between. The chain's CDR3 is CASSLGLVETQYF. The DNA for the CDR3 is TGTGCCAGCAGCTTAGGACTAGTGGAGACCCAGTACTTC.

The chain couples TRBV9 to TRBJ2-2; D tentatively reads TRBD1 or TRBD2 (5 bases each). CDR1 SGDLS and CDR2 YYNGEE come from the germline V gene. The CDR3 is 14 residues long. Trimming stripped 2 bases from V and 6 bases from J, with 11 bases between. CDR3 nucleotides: TGTGCCAGCAGCGTCGGGGCCCGGGCCGGGGAGCTGTTTTTT. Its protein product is CASSVGARAGELFF. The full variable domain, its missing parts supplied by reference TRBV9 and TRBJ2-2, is DSGVTQTPKHLITATGQRVTLRCSPRSGDLSVYWYQQSLDQGLQFLIQYYNGEERAKGNILERFSAQQFPDLHSELNLSSLELGDSALYFCASSVGARAGELFFGEGSRLTVL.

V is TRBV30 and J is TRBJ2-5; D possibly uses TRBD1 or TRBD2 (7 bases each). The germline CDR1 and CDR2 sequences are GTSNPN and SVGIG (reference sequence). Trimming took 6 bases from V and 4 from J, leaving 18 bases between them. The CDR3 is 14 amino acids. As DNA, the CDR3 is TGTGCCTGTTCGGGGCAGGGGGGGAGAGAGACCCAGTACTTC. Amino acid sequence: CACSGQGGRETQYF.

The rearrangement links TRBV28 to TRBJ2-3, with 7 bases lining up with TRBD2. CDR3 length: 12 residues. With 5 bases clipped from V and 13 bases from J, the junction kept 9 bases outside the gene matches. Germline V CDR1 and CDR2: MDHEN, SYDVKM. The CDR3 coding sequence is TGTGCCAGCAGTAGCCGGGCCCGGGAGGAGTATTTT. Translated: CASSSRAREEYF.

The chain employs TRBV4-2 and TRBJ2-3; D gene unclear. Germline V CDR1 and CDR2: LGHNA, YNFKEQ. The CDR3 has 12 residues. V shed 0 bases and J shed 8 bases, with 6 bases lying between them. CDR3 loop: CASSQDERTQYF. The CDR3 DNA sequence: TGTGCCAGCAGCCAAGACGAGCGTACGCAGTATTTT.

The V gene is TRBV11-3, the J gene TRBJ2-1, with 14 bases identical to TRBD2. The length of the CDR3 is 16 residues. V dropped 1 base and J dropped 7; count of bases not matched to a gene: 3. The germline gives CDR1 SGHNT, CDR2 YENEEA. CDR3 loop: CASSLGTSGRSNEQFF. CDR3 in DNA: TGTGCCAGCAGCTTAGGGACTAGCGGGAGGTCAAATGAGCAGTTCTTC.

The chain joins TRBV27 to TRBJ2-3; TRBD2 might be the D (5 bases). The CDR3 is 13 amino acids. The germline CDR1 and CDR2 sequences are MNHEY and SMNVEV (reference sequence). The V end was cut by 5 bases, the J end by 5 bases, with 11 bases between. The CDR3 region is CASSGGRGDTQYF. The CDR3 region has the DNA TGTGCCAGCAGTGGCGGCCGGGGAGATACGCAGTATTTT.

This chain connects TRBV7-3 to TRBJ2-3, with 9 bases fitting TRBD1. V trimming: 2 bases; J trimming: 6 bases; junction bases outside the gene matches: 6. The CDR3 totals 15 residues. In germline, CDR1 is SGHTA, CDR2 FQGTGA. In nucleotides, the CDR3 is TGTGCCAGCAGCTTATTGGACAGGGGTCAGGATACGCAGTATTTT. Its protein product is CASSLLDRGQDTQYF.

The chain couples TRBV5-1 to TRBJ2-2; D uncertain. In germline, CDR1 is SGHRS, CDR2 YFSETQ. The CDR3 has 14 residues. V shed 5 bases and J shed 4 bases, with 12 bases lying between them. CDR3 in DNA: TGCGCCAGCAGAGGAAACATCCTCACCGGGGAGCTGTTTTTT. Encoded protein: CASRGNILTGELFF.

CDR3 sequence: CASSHAWGNDYGYTF. Written as DNA, the CDR3 is TGTGCCAGTAGTCACGCCTGGGGGAATGACTATGGCTACACCTTC. The chain couples TRBV19 to TRBJ1-2, with D possibly TRBD1 on 5 matching bases. V lost 5 bases and J lost 3, with 16 bases in between. The CDR3 runs to 15 residues. CDR1 and CDR2 (germline): LNHDA, SQIVND (reference sequence). Filled out from reference TRBV19 and TRBJ1-2, the complete variable domain reads DGGITQSPKYLFRKEGQNVTLSCEQNLNHDAMYWYRQDPGQGLRLIYYSQIVNDFQKGDIAEGYSVSREKKESFPLTVTSAQKNPTAFYLCASSHAWGNDYGYTFGSGTRLTVV.

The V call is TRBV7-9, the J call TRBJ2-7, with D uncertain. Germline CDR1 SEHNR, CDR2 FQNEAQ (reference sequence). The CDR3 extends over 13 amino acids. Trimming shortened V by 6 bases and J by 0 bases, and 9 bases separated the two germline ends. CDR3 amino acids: CASSLQSSYEQYF. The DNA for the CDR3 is TGTGCCAGCAGTTTACAAAGCTCCTACGAGCAGTACTTC.

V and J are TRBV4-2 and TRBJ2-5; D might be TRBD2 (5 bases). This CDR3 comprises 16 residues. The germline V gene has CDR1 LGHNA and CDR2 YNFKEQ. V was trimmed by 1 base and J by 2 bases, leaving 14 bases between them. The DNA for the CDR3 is TGTGCCAGCAGCCAAGCTGGAAGGAGCGGACAAGAGACCCAGTACTTC. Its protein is CASSQAGRSGQETQYF.

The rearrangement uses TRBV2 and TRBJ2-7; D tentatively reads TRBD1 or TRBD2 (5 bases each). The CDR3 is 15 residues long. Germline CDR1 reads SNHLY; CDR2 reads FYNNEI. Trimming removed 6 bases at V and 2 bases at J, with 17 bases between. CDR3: CASREMTVGAYEQYF. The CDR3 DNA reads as TGTGCCAGCAGGGAAATGACAGTGGGAGCCTACGAGCAGTACTTC.

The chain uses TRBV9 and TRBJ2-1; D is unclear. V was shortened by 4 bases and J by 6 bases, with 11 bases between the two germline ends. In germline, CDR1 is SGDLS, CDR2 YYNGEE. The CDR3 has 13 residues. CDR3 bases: TGTGCCAGCAGCCCCCGGCTCGGCAATGAGCAGTTCTTC. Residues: CASSPRLGNEQFF.